These 17 T cell receptor beta chains were sequenced from one sample in a study of early T cells in non-severe SARS-CoV-2 infection. Each CDR3 protein gets one entry after TCRdb re-called the 5' RACE reads with MiXCR. This sample has about 58,000 distinct CDR3 sequences; approximately 11% occur once, and the top ten carry approximately 9.8%. The sequencing sample was made of whole blood. The receptors were gathered from an adult who was a healthcare worker with PCR-confirmed SARS-CoV-2 infection or an uninfected control (not recorded which).

Only a few counts were recorded for this clonotype. The J gene is TRBJ2-3, the V gene TRBV30; 11 nucleotides agree with TRBD2. Germline loops: CDR1 GTSNPN, CDR2 SVGIG (reference sequence). The CDR3 totals 15 residues. V gave up 0 bases and J gave up 1 base; unmatched junction bases: 0. In DNA, the CDR3 is TGTGCCTGGAGTGTACTAGCGGGGGGCACAGATACGCAGTATTTT. Encoded protein: CAWSVLAGGTDTQYF.

This clonotype was seen more than once but under ten times. This chain links TRBV12-3 or TRBV12-4 with TRBJ1-1; 7 nucleotides line up with TRBD1. The CDR3 length is 13 residues. The V gene end was trimmed by 5 bases and the J gene end by 6 bases; junction bases not matched to a gene: 6. The CDR3 nucleotides read TGTGCCAGCAGTCTCGACAGGGCGGCTGAAGCTTTCTTT. This translates into CASSLDRAAEAFF.

This clonotype was counted once. With a much larger clone just one base away, this may be a read error. It is likely a read error, because the conserved phenylalanine at the end of the CDR3 is missing. V usage is TRBV12-3 or TRBV12-4 and J usage is TRBJ2-7; D may correspond to TRBD1 or TRBD2 (5 bases each). Between the trimmed V and J ends, which lost 6 bases and 5 bases, there was a span of 17 bases. CDR3 length: 14 amino acids. The CDR3 loop is CASSLGWGIHEQYY. CDR3 in DNA: TGTGCCAGCAGCCTCGGTTGGGGGATCCACGAGCAGTACTAC.

This clonotype was seen at least ten times. The chain recombines TRBV7-6 with TRBJ2-2, with no clear D. Germline V gene data show CDR1 as SGHVS and CDR2 as FNYEAQ. V was shortened by 4 bases and J by 6 bases, with 9 bases between the two germline ends. The length of the CDR3 is 13 residues. CDR3 loop: CASSSSPAGELFF. CDR3 nucleotide sequence: TGTGCCAGCAGCTCTTCGCCCGCCGGGGAGCTGTTTTTT. Combining the CDR3 with reference TRBV7-6 and TRBJ2-2 gives the whole variable domain GAGVSQSPRYKVTKRGQDVALRCDPISGHVSLYWYRQALGQGPEFLTYFNYEAQQDKSGLPNDRFSAERPEGSISTLTIQRTEQRDSAMYRCASSSSPAGELFFGEGSRLTVL.

A word on this clonotype: A read error may be the cause here, since a much bigger clone is one base away. This rearrangement joins TRBV5-6 to TRBJ2-7, with unresolved D. Germline lookup yields CDR1 SGHDT and CDR2 YYEEEE. The CDR3 has 13 residues. V lost 7 bases, J lost 2 bases, and 13 bases lay in between. The CDR3 region has the DNA TGTGCCAGCTCGGAAAGGAGTCCCTACGAGCAGTACTTC. It specifies CASSERSPYEQYF. Using reference TRBV5-6 and TRBJ2-7 for the parts outside the CDR3, the full variable domain is DAGVTQSPTHLIKTRGQQVTLRCSPKSGHDTVSWYQQALGQGPQFIFQYYEEEERQRGNFPDRFSGHQFPNYSSELNVNALLLGDSALYLCASSERSPYEQYFGPGTRLTVT.

The chain employs TRBV29-1 and TRBJ1-2; D ambiguous. V was cut by 1 base and J by 2 bases, with 14 bases left in between. This CDR3 has 15 amino acids. CDR1 SQVTM and CDR2 ANQGSEA come from the germline V gene. The CDR3 nucleotides read TGCAGCGTTGAAGGGCGCCCCGGGAAAAACTATGGCTACACCTTC. Protein sequence: CSVEGRPGKNYGYTF.

This clonotype was counted many times. The chain employs TRBV2 and TRBJ2-3; D unresolved. The germline V and J ends were trimmed by 7 bases and 5 bases, with 10 bases remaining between them. Germline CDR1 is SNHLY and CDR2 is FYNNEI. The CDR3 spans 12 residues. The CDR3 nucleotides are TGTGCCAGCACCAGCACAAGAGATACGCAGTATTTT. Translated: CASTSTRDTQYF. Drawing the rest from reference TRBV2 and TRBJ2-3, the complete variable domain is EPEVTQTPSHQVTQMGQEVILRCVPISNHLYFYWYRQILGQKVEFLVSFYNNEISEKSEIFDDQFSVERPDGSNFTLKIRSTKLEDSAMYFCASTSTRDTQYFGPGTRLTVL.

For the CDR3, the DNA is TGTGCCAGCAGCTTAACAGGGACTAGCGGCACAGATACGCAGTATTTT. Residues: CASSLTGTSGTDTQYF. J is TRBJ2-3 and V is TRBV7-3; 10 positions match TRBD2. This CDR3 region has 16 residues. The V and J ends lost 0 bases and 1 base, in that order; junction bases with no gene match: 1. Germline loops: CDR1 SGHTA, CDR2 FQGTGA.

V and J are TRBV30 and TRBJ2-2; D possibly matches TRBD1 or TRBD2 (5 bases each). This CDR3 comprises 15 residues. Trimming took off 2 bases at V and 6 bases at J, with 16 bases between the two ends. CDR1 is GTSNPN and CDR2 is SVGIG in the germline V gene (reference sequence). The CDR3 DNA reads TGTGCCTGGAGTATCACCGGGACGCGGTCCGGGGAGCTGTTTTTT. Encoded protein: CAWSITGTRSGELFF.

Regarding this clonotype: The junction differs from germline at one of its ends, possibly a read error. The gene calls are TRBV20-1 and TRBJ1-1; D not resolved. This CDR3 comprises 13 residues. Germline loops: CDR1 DFQATT, CDR2 SNEGSKA (reference sequence). This chain's CDR3 is CSARDPEIPTPAF. CDR3 sequence (DNA): TGCAGTGCTAGAGATCCCGAGATTCCCACCCCGGCTTTT.

The CDR3 nucleotides read TGCGCCAGCAGGGGACAAGGGTCGTACCAAAACACTGAAGCTTTCTTT. Residues: CASRGQGSYQNTEAFF. The V and J genes are TRBV5-1 and TRBJ1-1; tentatively, D is TRBD1 (6 bases). The CDR3 is 16 residues long. CDR1 and CDR2 (germline): SGHRS, YFSETQ. Deletions cut 5 bases from V and 2 bases from J, with 19 bases between.

This clonotype appeared a few times. The J gene is TRBJ1-1, the V gene TRBV6-2 or TRBV6-3, with 10 bases fitting TRBD1. Trimming removed 5 bases from V and 0 bases from J; junction bases left unmatched: 9. Germline assignment: CDR1 MNHEY and CDR2 SVGEGT. The CDR3 is 17 amino acids. This chain's CDR3 is CASSTWDRGVVNTEAFF. CDR3 in DNA: TGTGCCAGCAGTACCTGGGACAGGGGAGTGGTGAACACTGAAGCTTTCTTT.

This clonotype was seen ten or more times. The gene calls are TRBV10-3 and TRBJ2-1; tentative D call: TRBD2 (8 bases). The germline V and J ends were trimmed by 5 bases and 4 bases, with 12 bases remaining between them. Germline V gives CDR1 ENHRY, CDR2 SYGVKD. CDR3 length: 14 amino acids. The CDR3 spells CAISLAGQYNEQFF. In DNA, the CDR3 is TGTGCCATCAGTTTAGCGGGACAGTACAATGAGCAGTTCTTC.

The sample holds many counts of this clonotype. This chain uses TRBV7-6 with TRBJ2-2; 8 bases agree with TRBD1. The germline V gene encodes CDR1 SGHVS and CDR2 FNYEAQ. The V gene end was trimmed by 4 bases and the J gene end by 3 bases; junction bases not matched to a gene: 4. The CDR3 is 15 amino acids. CDR3 in amino acids: CASSSQGGHTGELFF. In nucleotides, the CDR3 is TGTGCCAGCAGCTCACAGGGGGGACACACCGGGGAGCTGTTTTTT.

This clonotype appeared many times. This chain uses TRBV4-2 with TRBJ2-1, with D possibly TRBD2 on 5 matching bases. V was trimmed by 3 bases and J by 5 bases, leaving 14 bases between them. Germline V CDR1 and CDR2: LGHNA, YNFKEQ. This CDR3 region has 15 residues. CDR3 residues: CASSHLPGMHNEQFF. In DNA, the CDR3 is TGTGCCAGCAGCCATCTTCCGGGGATGCACAATGAGCAGTTCTTC.

The chain uses TRBV9 and TRBJ2-2; 8 positions match TRBD2. Germline CDR1 and CDR2: SGDLS and YYNGEE. This CDR3 is built from 15 residues. J was trimmed by 6 bases and V by 3 bases; bases with no gene match: 7. CDR3 amino acids: CASSGSGRGPGELFF. DNA for the CDR3: TGTGCCAGCAGCGGAAGCGGGAGAGGTCCCGGGGAGCTGTTTTTT.

The chain employs TRBV7-2 and TRBJ1-5, with D unresolved. CDR3 length: 12 amino acids. Looked up from germline, CDR1 is SGHTA and CDR2 is FQGNSA. With 1 base removed from V and 8 bases from J, the gap between germline ends came to 6 bases. The DNA of the CDR3 is TGTGCCAGCAGCTTAGACCCCAAGCCCCAGCATTTT. Its translation is CASSLDPKPQHF.